These T cell receptor beta chains were read from a single sample in a study of shared clonotypes between healthy human individuals. Some clones are missing from TCRdb's copy, which holds only in-frame ones; the method was immunoSEQ multiplex PCR. This table has around 600,000 clones, 85% to 95% appearing once. Specimen: naive CD8+ T cells sorted from blood. These receptors came from a woman aged 25-40 years in good health. The CDR3 runs from the conserved cysteine through the conserved F or W. D genes are given only for firm matches. The size entry is marked missing in some rows and otherwise reads once, few, many or a size class.

d_gene: TRBD1; v_gene: TRBV5-1; abundance: NA; j_gene: TRBJ2-7; CDR3aa: CASSPSRQGPYEQYF
d_gene: NA; v_gene: TRBV4-2; abundance: once; j_gene: TRBJ1-1; CDR3aa: CASSQEVSSPTEAFF
d_gene: NA; v_gene: TRBV28; abundance: NA; j_gene: TRBJ2-7; CDR3aa: CASSFGGAGYEQYF
d_gene: NA; v_gene: TRBV28; abundance: NA; j_gene: TRBJ1-4; CDR3aa: CASSLTTVATNEKLFF
d_gene: NA; v_gene: TRBV30; abundance: NA; j_gene: TRBJ1-5; CDR3aa: CAWSVGQGQQPQHF
d_gene: NA; v_gene: TRBV28; abundance: NA; j_gene: TRBJ1-1; CDR3aa: CASSALRAEAFF
d_gene: TRBD1; v_gene: TRBV19; abundance: NA; j_gene: TRBJ1-2; CDR3aa: CATLGQGGDGYTF
d_gene: NA; v_gene: TRBV7-3; abundance: NA; j_gene: TRBJ2-1; CDR3aa: CASSLKLREGEQFF
d_gene: TRBD2; v_gene: TRBV9; abundance: NA; j_gene: TRBJ2-7; CDR3aa: CASSRAGEGEQYF
d_gene: NA; v_gene: TRBV9; abundance: few; j_gene: TRBJ1-2; CDR3aa: CASSVSLKNQADGYTF
d_gene: TRBD1; v_gene: TRBV27; abundance: NA; j_gene: TRBJ1-2; CDR3aa: CASSLGVGTGSGYTF
d_gene: NA; v_gene: TRBV25-1; abundance: NA; j_gene: TRBJ1-1; CDR3aa: CASSESRDNELNTEAFF
d_gene: TRBD1; v_gene: TRBV7-8; abundance: NA; j_gene: TRBJ2-7; CDR3aa: CASSLEAGTGSSYEQYF
d_gene: NA; v_gene: TRBV7-9; abundance: NA; j_gene: NA; CDR3aa: CASSGIRQKTYEQYF
d_gene: NA; v_gene: TRBV13; abundance: NA; j_gene: TRBJ2-1; CDR3aa: CASSPPSYNEQFF
d_gene: NA; v_gene: TRBV4-1; abundance: NA; j_gene: TRBJ1-1; CDR3aa: CASSLLGGAAFF
d_gene: NA; v_gene: TRBV11-2; abundance: NA; j_gene: NA; CDR3aa: CASSVTGPDEQYF
d_gene: NA; v_gene: TRBV9; abundance: NA; j_gene: TRBJ2-7; CDR3aa: CASSVAGGNSYEQYF
d_gene: NA; v_gene: TRBV4-2; abundance: NA; j_gene: TRBJ1-2; CDR3aa: CASSQGGEDYGYTF
d_gene: NA; v_gene: TRBV27; abundance: NA; j_gene: TRBJ1-1; CDR3aa: CASSLWDTEAFF
d_gene: TRBD1; v_gene: TRBV28; abundance: once; j_gene: TRBJ1-1; CDR3aa: CASGGTGPEAFF
d_gene: NA; v_gene: TRBV6-5; abundance: NA; j_gene: TRBJ2-2; CDR3aa: CASSTPAGNTGELFF
d_gene: TRBD2; v_gene: TRBV6-5; abundance: NA; j_gene: TRBJ2-1; CDR3aa: CASRPSGSSYNEQFF
d_gene: NA; v_gene: TRBV28; abundance: NA; j_gene: TRBJ1-5; CDR3aa: CASSFLNFQGNQPQHF
d_gene: TRBD2; v_gene: TRBV19; abundance: NA; j_gene: TRBJ2-1; CDR3aa: CASSPRERERPYNEQFF
d_gene: NA; v_gene: TRBV4-2; abundance: once; j_gene: TRBJ2-7; CDR3aa: CASSQEEGSYEQYF
d_gene: TRBD1; v_gene: TRBV6-1; abundance: NA; j_gene: TRBJ2-7; CDR3aa: CASRGQGSYEQYF
d_gene: NA; v_gene: TRBV13; abundance: NA; j_gene: TRBJ2-3; CDR3aa: CASSLDPSANTDTQYF
d_gene: TRBD1; v_gene: TRBV13; abundance: NA; j_gene: TRBJ2-7; CDR3aa: CASSWGQGASYEQYF
d_gene: NA; v_gene: TRBV5-1; abundance: NA; j_gene: TRBJ2-7; CDR3aa: CASSPGRYYEQYF
d_gene: TRBD1; v_gene: TRBV7-9; abundance: NA; j_gene: TRBJ2-2; CDR3aa: CASRRQGVNTGELFF
d_gene: TRBD1; v_gene: TRBV28; abundance: NA; j_gene: TRBJ2-5; CDR3aa: CASSLGGTGREQYF
d_gene: NA; v_gene: TRBV5-6; abundance: once; j_gene: TRBJ2-1; CDR3aa: CASSSIGYNEQFF
d_gene: NA; v_gene: TRBV5-6; abundance: NA; j_gene: TRBJ2-1; CDR3aa: CASSLGPGPSYNEQFF
d_gene: TRBD2; v_gene: TRBV2; abundance: NA; j_gene: TRBJ2-7; CDR3aa: CASSAPQGLAEREQYF
d_gene: NA; v_gene: TRBV19; abundance: NA; j_gene: TRBJ2-3; CDR3aa: CASSKWDSTTDTQYF
d_gene: NA; v_gene: TRBV28; abundance: NA; j_gene: TRBJ2-7; CDR3aa: CASSLLSNYEQYF
d_gene: NA; v_gene: TRBV28; abundance: NA; j_gene: TRBJ2-1; CDR3aa: CASSLRGYNEQFF
d_gene: NA; v_gene: TRBV7-6; abundance: NA; j_gene: TRBJ1-6; CDR3aa: CASRTVGNSPLHF
d_gene: TRBD1; v_gene: TRBV18; abundance: NA; j_gene: TRBJ2-3; CDR3aa: CASSPGQDQSTDTQYF
d_gene: TRBD1; v_gene: TRBV13; abundance: NA; j_gene: TRBJ2-7; CDR3aa: CASSSLSGQPYEQYF
d_gene: NA; v_gene: TRBV28; abundance: NA; j_gene: TRBJ2-7; CDR3aa: CASRYFTAQSYEQYF
d_gene: NA; v_gene: TRBV5-6; abundance: NA; j_gene: TRBJ1-2; CDR3aa: CASSLARGGNYGYTF
d_gene: TRBD2; v_gene: TRBV2; abundance: NA; j_gene: TRBJ2-7; CDR3aa: CASSAEGSGKTYEQYF
d_gene: TRBD2; v_gene: TRBV5-1; abundance: NA; j_gene: TRBJ2-1; CDR3aa: CASSVLAGGPGEQFF
d_gene: TRBD1; v_gene: TRBV7-9; abundance: NA; j_gene: TRBJ2-7; CDR3aa: CASSSLQGASYEQYF
d_gene: NA; v_gene: TRBV19; abundance: NA; j_gene: TRBJ1-5; CDR3aa: CASSPNGNQPQHF
d_gene: TRBD2; v_gene: TRBV9; abundance: NA; j_gene: TRBJ2-1; CDR3aa: CASSVGGLAAPRGYNEQFF
d_gene: TRBD2; v_gene: TRBV28; abundance: NA; j_gene: TRBJ2-5; CDR3aa: CASSLPLAGGPETQYF
d_gene: NA; v_gene: TRBV9; abundance: NA; j_gene: TRBJ2-1; CDR3aa: CASSLGHNEQFF
d_gene: NA; v_gene: TRBV14; abundance: NA; j_gene: TRBJ2-1; CDR3aa: CASSPWPDSYNEQFF
d_gene: TRBD2; v_gene: TRBV7-9; abundance: NA; j_gene: TRBJ2-1; CDR3aa: CASSWPWTSGSDNEQFF